This section outlines one T cell receptor (beta chain) sequence together with its context. This sample stems from a study of blood T cell repertoires in COVID-19. Only in-frame clones appear in the TCRdb table, and some are missing; sequencing was by immunoSEQ multiplex PCR. The repertoire includes about 210,000 clones, roughly 90% of them detected once, and 4.8% sits in the top ten. Sequencing input: peripheral blood. The sequence was obtained from a woman between 40 and 50 years old with acute or convalescent COVID-19.

CDR3: CASSSPGTGGIPVGNTIYF. In DNA, the CDR3 is TGTGCCAGCAGCTCGCCCGGGACAGGCGGAATCCCTGTCGGAAACACCATATATTTT. This chain links TRBV7-2 with TRBJ1-3, with TRBD1 matching 8 bases. Germline V gene lookup returns CDR1 SGHTA and CDR2 FQGNSA. This CDR3 contains 19 residues. J gave up 4 bases and V 4 bases, and 18 bases lay outside the gene matches.